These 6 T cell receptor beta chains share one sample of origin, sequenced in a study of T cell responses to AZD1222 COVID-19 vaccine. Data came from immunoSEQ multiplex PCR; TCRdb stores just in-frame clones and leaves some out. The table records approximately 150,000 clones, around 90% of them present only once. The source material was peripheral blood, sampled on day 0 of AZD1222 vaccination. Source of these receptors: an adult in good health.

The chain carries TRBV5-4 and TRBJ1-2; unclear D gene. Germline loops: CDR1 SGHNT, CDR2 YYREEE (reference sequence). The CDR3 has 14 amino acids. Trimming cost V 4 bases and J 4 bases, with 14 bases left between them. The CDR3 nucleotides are TGTGCCAGCAGCCCCCGACGGAACCTCTATGGCTACACCTTC. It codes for CASSPRRNLYGYTF.

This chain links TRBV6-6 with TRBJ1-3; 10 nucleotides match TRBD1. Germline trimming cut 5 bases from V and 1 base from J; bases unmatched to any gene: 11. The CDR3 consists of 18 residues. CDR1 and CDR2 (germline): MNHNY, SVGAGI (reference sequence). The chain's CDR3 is CASSPLSGQGSSGNTIYF. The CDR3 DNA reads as TGTGCCAGCAGTCCACTCTCGGGACAGGGGTCGTCTGGAAACACCATATATTTT.

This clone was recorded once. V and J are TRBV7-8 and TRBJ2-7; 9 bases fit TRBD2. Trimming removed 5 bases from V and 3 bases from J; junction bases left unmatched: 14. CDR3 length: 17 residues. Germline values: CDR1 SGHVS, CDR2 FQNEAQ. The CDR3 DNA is TGTGCCAGCAGCCTTACACCGGGACTAGCCTCCTACTACGAGCAGTACTTC. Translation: CASSLTPGLASYYEQYF.

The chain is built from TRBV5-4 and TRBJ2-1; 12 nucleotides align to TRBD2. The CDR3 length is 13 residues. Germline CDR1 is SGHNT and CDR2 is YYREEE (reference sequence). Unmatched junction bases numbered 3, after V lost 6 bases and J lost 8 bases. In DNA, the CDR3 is TGTGCCAGCATGACTAGCGGGAGCGATGAGCAGTTCTTC. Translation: CASMTSGSDEQFF.

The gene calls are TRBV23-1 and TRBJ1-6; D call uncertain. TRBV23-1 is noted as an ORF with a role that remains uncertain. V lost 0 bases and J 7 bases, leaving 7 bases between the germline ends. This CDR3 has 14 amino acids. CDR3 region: CASSQSSINSPLHF. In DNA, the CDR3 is TGCGCCAGCAGTCAATCTTCCATCAATTCACCCCTCCACTTT.

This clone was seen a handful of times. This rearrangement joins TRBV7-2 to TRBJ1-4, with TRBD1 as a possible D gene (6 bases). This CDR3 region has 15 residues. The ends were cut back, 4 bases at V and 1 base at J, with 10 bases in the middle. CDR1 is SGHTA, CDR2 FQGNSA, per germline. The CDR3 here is CASSSSGVTNEKLFF. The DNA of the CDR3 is TGTGCCAGCAGCTCTTCAGGGGTAACTAATGAAAAACTGTTTTTT.